Below are 27 T cell receptor beta chains sequenced from a single sample in a study of blood T cell repertoires in COVID-19. The table came from immunoSEQ multiplex PCR; TCRdb's copy has only in-frame clones and leaves some out. The table includes about 150,000 clones, under 85% detected once. Sample: peripheral blood. The source of these receptors is a woman older than 75 with acute or convalescent COVID-19.

This clone was recorded many times. This chain connects TRBV5-1 to TRBJ1-2; D call uncertain. V lost 0 bases to trimming and J lost 0 bases, with 15 bases between them. This CDR3 spans 17 amino acids. Germline CDR1 reads SGHRS; CDR2 reads YFSETQ. The CDR3 DNA reads as TGCGCCAGCAGCTTGGAAGGAGGAGTAGCATCTAACTATGGCTACACCTTC. Protein: CASSLEGGVASNYGYTF.

The rearrangement joins TRBV5-1 to TRBJ2-2; possibly TRBD1 for D (6 bases). Germline V lookup: CDR1 SGHRS, CDR2 YFSETQ. The length of the CDR3 is 16 residues. The ends were cut back, 0 bases at V and 2 bases at J, with 11 bases in the middle. The CDR3 spells CASSLAGTTNTGELFF. CDR3 nucleotide sequence: TGCGCCAGCAGCTTGGCCGGGACAACCAACACCGGGGAGCTGTTTTTT.

The gene calls are TRBV4-3 and TRBJ1-3; 8 bases match TRBD1. Trimming removed 0 bases from V and 3 bases from J; junction bases left unmatched: 4. Germline CDR1 reads LGHNA; CDR2 reads YSLEER. The CDR3 runs 16 residues. CDR3 sequence (DNA): TGCGCCAGCAGCCAAGACCGAGGACAGGGTGGAAACACCATATATTTT. The encoded protein is CASSQDRGQGGNTIYF.

J is TRBJ2-5 and V is TRBV7-7, with D possibly TRBD1 on 6 matching bases. CDR3 length: 14 amino acids. V dropped 6 bases and J dropped 0 bases, with 11 bases sitting between them. Germline loops: CDR1 SSHAT, CDR2 FNYEAQ (reference sequence). CDR3 sequence reads: CASSPGTHQETQYF. The CDR3 DNA is TGTGCCAGCAGTCCTGGGACACACCAAGAGACCCAGTACTTC.

The V gene is TRBV6-5, the J gene TRBJ1-2; possible D gene TRBD1, 6 bases. The CDR3 is made up of 13 amino acids. The germline V gene encodes CDR1 MNHEY and CDR2 SVGAGI. Between the trimmed V and J ends, which lost 6 bases and 8 bases, there was a span of 16 bases. The CDR3 is CASRLRGGEGYTF. CDR3 nucleotides: TGTGCCAGCAGGCTCAGGGGTGGCGAAGGCTACACCTTC.

The chain combines TRBV5-1 with TRBJ1-4; 10 bases match TRBD1. Germline loops: CDR1 SGHRS, CDR2 YFSETQ. V gave up 4 bases and J gave up 6 bases; unmatched junction bases: 6. This CDR3 contains 15 residues. CDR3 DNA: TGCGCCAGCAGCCGGACAGGGGGAAGGGATGAAAAACTGTTTTTT. It specifies CASSRTGGRDEKLFF. The whole variable domain, filled in from reference TRBV5-1 and TRBJ1-4, reads KAGVTQTPRYLIKTRGQQVTLSCSPISGHRSVSWYQQTPGQGLQFLFEYFSETQRNKGNFPGRFSGRQFSNSRSEMNVSTLELGDSALYLCASSRTGGRDEKLFFGSGTQLSVL.

This chain connects TRBV6-2 or TRBV6-3 to TRBJ2-7; 10 bases line up with TRBD2. The CDR3 runs to 14 residues. With V trimmed by 6 bases and J by 0 bases, 2 bases remained unmatched. From germline, CDR1 is MNHEY and CDR2 SVGEGT. CDR3 amino acids: CASRPSGGSYEQYF. The CDR3 DNA reads as TGTGCCAGCAGACCTAGCGGGGGCTCCTACGAGCAGTACTTC.

This clone was observed once. The chain is built from TRBV5-1 and TRBJ2-7; the match to TRBD1 covers 7 bases. The CDR3 has 14 amino acids. Germline-derived CDR1 and CDR2 are SGHRS and YFSETQ. V dropped 0 bases and J dropped 0; count of bases not matched to a gene: 0. The CDR3 protein is CASSLGDSSYEQYF. CDR3 DNA: TGCGCCAGCAGCTTGGGGGACAGCTCCTACGAGCAGTACTTC. The full variable domain, rest sourced from reference TRBV5-1 and TRBJ2-7, is KAGVTQTPRYLIKTRGQQVTLSCSPISGHRSVSWYQQTPGQGLQFLFEYFSETQRNKGNFPGRFSGRQFSNSRSEMNVSTLELGDSALYLCASSLGDSSYEQYFGPGTRLTVT.

This clone was recorded only once. The genes are TRBV18 and TRBJ2-1; 7 bases are a match to TRBD2. Germline V gene data show CDR1 as KGHSH and CDR2 as LQKENI. V shed 2 bases, J shed 5 bases, and the junction held 6 bases outside the gene matches. CDR3 size: 15 residues. The CDR3 bases are TGTGCCAGCTCACCAACAGGACTAGTTGACAATGAGCAGTTCTTC. This gives the protein CASSPTGLVDNEQFF.

The genes are TRBV6-6 and TRBJ1-1; 7 bases are a match to TRBD1. The CDR3 has 14 residues. The junction had 7 bases not matched to a gene; V was cut back by 5 bases and J by 4 bases. Germline CDR1 and CDR2: MNHNY and SVGAGI (reference sequence). The CDR3 region has the DNA TGTGCCAGCAGTGCAACAGGGGTAGCCACTGAAGCTTTCTTT. Its protein is CASSATGVATEAFF.

The chain is built from TRBV6-5 and TRBJ2-7, with a weak D call TRBD2 (6 bases). Trimming took off 4 bases at V and 2 bases at J, with 12 bases between the two ends. Per the germline V gene, CDR1 is MNHEY and CDR2 is SVGAGI. The CDR3 contains 14 residues. The CDR3 DNA is TGTGCCAGCAGTTGGCGGGGAGGACCCTACGAGCAGTACTTC. This codes for CASSWRGGPYEQYF.

V is TRBV18 and J is TRBJ1-6; D is undetermined. The germline V gene has CDR1 KGHSH and CDR2 LQKENI. This CDR3 region has 15 residues. Trimming shortened V by 3 bases and J by 5 bases, and 11 bases separated the two germline ends. CDR3 sequence (DNA): TGTGCCAGCTCACCGGTCGGGGAGAATAATTCACCCCTCCACTTT. It specifies CASSPVGENNSPLHF.

This rearrangement joins TRBV5-1 to TRBJ2-7; possibly TRBD2 for D (5 bases). Germline loops: CDR1 SGHRS, CDR2 YFSETQ. The CDR3 extends over 17 amino acids. The germline V and J ends were trimmed by 0 bases and 0 bases, with 16 bases remaining between them. The CDR3 DNA sequence: TGCGCCAGCAGCTTGGCCGATGGCGGGCCCTTCTCCTACGAGCAGTACTTC. It specifies CASSLADGGPFSYEQYF.

The rearrangement joins TRBV5-1 to TRBJ2-3; 7 bases match TRBD1. Germline lookup yields CDR1 SGHRS and CDR2 YFSETQ. The length of the CDR3 is 16 residues. J was trimmed by 2 bases and V by 4 bases; bases with no gene match: 10. The CDR3 DNA sequence: TGCGCCAGCAGCCTAGGGACAGACCCCCTCACAGATACGCAGTATTTT. Protein: CASSLGTDPLTDTQYF.

This clone was observed a few times. In DNA, the CDR3 is TGTGCCACCAGCAGAGATCCGGGGGGGAATTCACCCCTCCACTTT. Protein sequence: CATSRDPGGNSPLHF. The chain has TRBV15 and TRBJ1-6, with D perhaps TRBD1 (5 bases). V lost 0 bases and J 7 bases, leaving 10 bases between the germline ends. The CDR3 covers 15 residues. The germline CDR1 and CDR2 sequences are LNHNV and YYDKDF (reference sequence).

The J gene is TRBJ1-3, the V gene TRBV18, with D unresolved. The CDR3 spans 13 residues. Germline V gene data show CDR1 as KGHSH and CDR2 as LQKENI. The ends were cut back, 2 bases at V and 3 bases at J, with 5 bases in the middle. CDR3 sequence (DNA): TGTGCCAGCTCACCAGACTTTGGAAACACCATATATTTT. It encodes CASSPDFGNTIYF.

The chain links TRBV11-3 to TRBJ2-3; 9 bases align to TRBD2. After removal of 1 base from V and 6 bases from J, the junction contained 8 bases not matched to a gene. Germline assignment: CDR1 SGHNT and CDR2 YENEEA. There are 16 residues in the CDR3. CDR3 amino acids: CASSLVASGVADTQYF. Written as DNA, the CDR3 is TGTGCCAGCAGCTTAGTGGCTAGCGGGGTGGCGGATACGCAGTATTTT.

This chain connects TRBV30 to TRBJ1-2; D is unclear. CDR3 size: 13 residues. Germline CDR1 GTSNPN, CDR2 SVGIG (reference sequence). Trimming shortened V by 2 bases and J by 0 bases, and 7 bases separated the two germline ends. In DNA, the CDR3 is TGTGCCTGGAGTCCCTCCTCTAACTATGGCTACACCTTC. This encodes CAWSPSSNYGYTF.

The genes are TRBV18 and TRBJ2-5, with D perhaps matching TRBD1 (5 bases). The V end was cut by 2 bases, the J end by 2 bases, with 21 bases between. CDR1 KGHSH and CDR2 LQKENI come from the germline V gene. This CDR3 region has 18 residues. The chain's CDR3 is CASSPGYGVRAYQETQYF. Here the CDR3 DNA reads TGTGCCAGCTCACCAGGGTACGGCGTCAGGGCTTATCAAGAGACCCAGTACTTC.

V gene TRBV28 combines with J gene TRBJ1-4; no reliable D call. The CDR3 length is 17 residues. The germline V gene encodes CDR1 MDHEN and CDR2 SYDVKM. The V and J ends lost 1 base and 0 bases respectively, with 12 bases between them. CDR3 protein: CASSLYRVVATNEKLFF. CDR3 DNA: TGTGCCAGCAGTTTATATCGAGTAGTTGCAACTAATGAAAAACTGTTTTTT.

Here the CDR3 DNA reads TGTGCCAGCAGCCAAGATAACGCAGGGAACACTGAAGCTTTCTTT. Protein: CASSQDNAGNTEAFF. The V gene is TRBV4-2, the J gene TRBJ1-1; no definite D call. V gave up 0 bases and J gave up 1 base, with 9 bases separating them. Germline V lookup: CDR1 LGHNA, CDR2 YNFKEQ. The CDR3 spans 15 residues.

J is TRBJ1-5 and V is TRBV30, with 9 bases that match TRBD1. The CDR3 consists of 13 residues. Unmatched junction bases numbered 1, after V lost 3 bases and J lost 4 bases. Per germline, CDR1 GTSNPN and CDR2 SVGIG (reference sequence). The CDR3, as DNA: TGTGCCTGGAGGACAGGGGGAAATCAGCCCCAGCATTTT. This encodes CAWRTGGNQPQHF.

The chain has TRBV6-5 and TRBJ2-3; tentatively, D is TRBD2 (6 bases). The ends were cut back, 5 bases at V and 1 base at J, with 13 bases in the middle. The germline V gene encodes CDR1 MNHEY and CDR2 SVGAGI. This CDR3 has 15 amino acids. DNA of the CDR3: TGTGCCAGCAGTACCGGGACTCTCCGCACAGATACGCAGTATTTT. Protein product: CASSTGTLRTDTQYF.

This chain uses TRBV12-3 or TRBV12-4 with TRBJ1-1; TRBD1 might be the D (6 bases). V was clipped by 8 bases and J by 7 bases, with 17 bases between them. This CDR3 comprises 13 residues. CDR3 sequence (DNA): TGTGCCAGCGGTCACCGGGACACCCTTGAAGCTTTCTTT. This sequence encodes CASGHRDTLEAFF.

The J gene is TRBJ2-3, the V gene TRBV10-3; possibly TRBD1 for D (5 bases). The ends were cut back, 7 bases at V and 4 bases at J, with 18 bases in the middle. Germline loops: CDR1 ENHRY, CDR2 SYGVKD. This CDR3 comprises 15 residues. The CDR3 protein is CAITEAGLGADTQYF. CDR3 nucleotide sequence: TGTGCCATCACCGAAGCAGGGCTTGGGGCAGATACGCAGTATTTT.

The V and J genes are TRBV5-1 and TRBJ2-7; tentative D call: TRBD1 (5 bases). Germline CDR1 SGHRS, CDR2 YFSETQ. The CDR3 is 14 amino acids. V lost 4 bases and J lost 0, with 11 bases in between. The DNA of the CDR3 is TGCGCCAGCAGCCTAGGACAAACCTCCTACGAGCAGTACTTC. Translation gives CASSLGQTSYEQYF. Supplemented by reference TRBV5-1 and TRBJ2-7, the full variable domain reads KAGVTQTPRYLIKTRGQQVTLSCSPISGHRSVSWYQQTPGQGLQFLFEYFSETQRNKGNFPGRFSGRQFSNSRSEMNVSTLELGDSALYLCASSLGQTSYEQYFGPGTRLTVT.

J is TRBJ1-5 and V is TRBV9; tentatively, D is TRBD1 (6 bases). Per germline, CDR1 SGDLS and CDR2 YYNGEE. V lost 4 bases, J lost 0 bases, and 11 bases lay in between. This CDR3 is 15 amino acids long. CDR3 sequence reads: CASSWAGDSNQPQHF. The CDR3 DNA follows: TGTGCCAGCAGCTGGGCAGGGGATAGCAATCAGCCCCAGCATTTT.